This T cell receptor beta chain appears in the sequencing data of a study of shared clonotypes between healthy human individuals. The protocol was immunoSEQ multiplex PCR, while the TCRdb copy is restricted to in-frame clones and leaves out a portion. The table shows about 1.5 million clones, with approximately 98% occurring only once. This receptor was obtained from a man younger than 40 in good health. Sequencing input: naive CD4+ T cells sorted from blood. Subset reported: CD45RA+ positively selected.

CDR3 protein: CASSLEGAGDYEQYF. Written as DNA, the CDR3 is TGTGCCAGCAGCTTAGAGGGGGCGGGTGACTACGAGCAGTACTTC. This chain connects TRBV11-2 to TRBJ2-7, with a tentative D call TRBD1 (6 bases). Germline CDR1 and CDR2: SGHAT and FQNNGV. CDR3 size: 15 residues. Trimming left V 0 bases short and J 3 bases short, with 12 bases between.